The 19 T cell receptor beta chains listed next were all sequenced from one sample in a study of T cells after yellow fever vaccination. Using its own MiXCR run on the 5' RACE reads, TCRdb lists one record per CDR3 protein. The profile covers 620,000 or so distinct CDR3 sequences, with less than 20% appearing a single time and 15% to 20% taken by the ten largest. The sample was PBMCs, taken 5 days after the first yellow fever vaccination. All receptors derive from a man between 18 and 35 years old who received the YFV17D yellow fever vaccine.

The chain recombines TRBV14 with TRBJ1-1; D is ambiguous. The V gene lost 0 bases and the J gene lost 0 bases, with 8 bases spanning the gap. Germline CDR1 and CDR2: SGHDN and FVKESK. This CDR3 is built from 15 residues. CDR3 coding DNA: TGTGCCAGCAGCCAAGATCCCGTCATGAACACTGAAGCTTTCTTT. Translated, it gives CASSQDPVMNTEAFF. Using reference TRBV14 and TRBJ1-1 for the parts outside the CDR3, the full variable domain is EAGVTQFPSHSVIEKGQTVTLRCDPISGHDNLYWYRRVMGKEIKFLLHFVKESKQDESGMPNNRFLAERTGGTYSTLKVQPAELEDSGVYFCASSQDPVMNTEAFFGQGTRLTVV.

This chain connects TRBV3-1 to TRBJ1-5; TRBD1 is a possible D gene (5 bases). Germline V lookup: CDR1 LGHDT, CDR2 YNNKEL (reference sequence). There are 16 residues in the CDR3. Between the trimmed V and J ends, which lost 5 bases and 2 bases, there was a span of 16 bases. The CDR3 loop reads CASSSTRGRGNQPQHF. CDR3 DNA: TGTGCCAGCAGCTCAACGAGGGGTCGGGGCAATCAGCCCCAGCATTTT.

The table lists this clonotype with many counts. This chain links TRBV4-1 with TRBJ2-1; either TRBD1 or TRBD2 may fit D (5 bases each). The CDR3 is made up of 16 amino acids. CDR1 and CDR2 from the germline V gene are MGHRA and YSYEKL. V lost 1 base and J 9 bases, leaving 19 bases between the germline ends. CDR3 DNA sequence: TGCGCCAGCAGCCAAGGTAGGGCAGGGAGTGTAGTTGAGCAGTTCTTC. Protein: CASSQGRAGSVVEQFF.

The V and J genes are TRBV30 and TRBJ1-6; D is unresolved. CDR1 and CDR2 (germline): GTSNPN, SVGIG (reference sequence). V dropped 5 bases and J dropped 5 bases, with 10 bases sitting between them. This CDR3 is 13 amino acids long. Here the CDR3 reads CAWALGNNSPLHF. In nucleotides, the CDR3 is TGTGCCTGGGCTCTGGGAAATAATTCACCCCTCCACTTT.

This chain uses TRBV5-4 with TRBJ1-1; D gene uncertain. V was clipped by 4 bases and J by 3 bases, with 16 bases between them. The CDR3 extends over 15 amino acids. Per the germline V gene, CDR1 is SGHNT and CDR2 is YYREEE (reference sequence). The CDR3 region has the DNA TGTGCCAGCAGCCCTGGACTTGTTGCGGACACTGAAGCTTTCTTT. Amino acid sequence: CASSPGLVADTEAFF.

The chain carries TRBV3-1 and TRBJ1-1; 7 positions match TRBD1. V dropped 8 bases and J dropped 0; count of bases not matched to a gene: 12. CDR1 and CDR2 from the germline V gene are LGHDT and YNNKEL (reference sequence). The CDR3 loop spans 16 amino acids. The CDR3 DNA reads as TGTGCCAGCGGAGGGGCGGCAGGGGGGCTGAACACTGAAGCTTTCTTT. Translating gives CASGGAAGGLNTEAFF.

The J gene is TRBJ1-2, the V gene TRBV6-2 or TRBV6-3; D might be TRBD1 (5 bases). This CDR3 region has 15 residues. Germline CDR1 is MNHEY and CDR2 is SVGEGT. V lost 2 bases and J 3 bases, leaving 13 bases between the germline ends. CDR3 region: CASSYPTRADYGYTF. CDR3 DNA: TGTGCCAGCAGTTACCCCACCAGGGCTGACTATGGCTACACCTTC.

The V call is TRBV5-6, the J call TRBJ1-5; D might be TRBD1 (5 bases). The CDR3 consists of 14 residues. Germline values: CDR1 SGHDT, CDR2 YYEEEE. The V and J ends lost 0 bases and 8 bases respectively, with 12 bases between them. This chain's CDR3 is CASSLASGGEPQHF. CDR3 DNA sequence: TGTGCCAGCAGCTTGGCCTCCGGGGGAGAGCCCCAGCATTTT. Combining the CDR3 with reference TRBV5-6 and TRBJ1-5 gives the whole variable domain DAGVTQSPTHLIKTRGQQVTLRCSPKSGHDTVSWYQQALGQGPQFIFQYYEEEERQRGNFPDRFSGHQFPNYSSELNVNALLLGDSALYLCASSLASGGEPQHFGDGTRLSIL.

This clonotype was observed a handful of times. The chain uses TRBV20-1 and TRBJ2-2, with D tentatively TRBD1 or TRBD2 (5 bases each). Per germline, CDR1 DFQATT and CDR2 SNEGSKA (reference sequence). The CDR3 sequence is 17 residues long. Between the trimmed V and J ends, which lost 0 bases and 1 base, there was a span of 15 bases. The CDR3 region has the DNA TGCAGTGCTAGAGATGTGAGGGCAGGGCTGAACACCGGGGAGCTGTTTTTT. Residues: CSARDVRAGLNTGELFF.

The chain couples TRBV12-3 or TRBV12-4 to TRBJ2-2; 8 bases are shared with TRBD2. Germline trimming cut 4 bases from V and 5 bases from J; bases unmatched to any gene: 12. The CDR3 is 17 residues long. The chain's CDR3 is CASSSGTKRGRTGELFF. Written as DNA, the CDR3 is TGTGCCAGCAGTTCCGGGACTAAGCGCGGGAGGACCGGGGAGCTGTTTTTT.

This clonotype has only a few counts. The rearrangement joins TRBV7-9 to TRBJ1-6, with a possible D match to TRBD1 (5 bases). The CDR3 runs 16 residues. V shed 3 bases and J shed 4 bases, with 13 bases lying between them. CDR1 and CDR2 from the germline V gene are SEHNR and FQNEAQ (reference sequence). The CDR3 sequence is CASSLDDGTYNSPLHF. The DNA of the CDR3 is TGTGCCAGCAGCTTGGACGACGGGACGTATAATTCACCCCTCCACTTT.

This rearrangement joins TRBV12-5 to TRBJ1-2; 12 bases match TRBD1. The junction had 8 bases not matched to a gene; V was cut back by 7 bases and J by 5 bases. The CDR3 is made up of 15 amino acids. Germline CDR1 LGHNT, CDR2 FRNRAP. For the CDR3, the DNA is TGTGCTAGTGCCCCGGGACAGGGGGCGTATTATGGCTACACCTTC. Protein: CASAPGQGAYYGYTF.

This clonotype was seen a handful of times. This sequence joins TRBV4-1 and TRBJ2-3; no reliable D call. The V gene's germline CDR1 is MGHRA and CDR2 YSYEKL. The V end was cut by 1 base, the J end by 6 bases, with 17 bases between. The CDR3 contains 16 residues. The CDR3 DNA reads as TGCGCCAGCAGCCAAGCGAACAGAAATTTAGCCGATACGCAGTATTTT. Encoded protein: CASSQANRNLADTQYF.

The V call is TRBV6-1, the J call TRBJ1-1; D uncertain. Trimming removed 6 bases at V and 5 bases at J, with 19 bases between. CDR1 MNHNS and CDR2 SASEGT come from the germline V gene. The CDR3 has 15 residues. CDR3 DNA sequence: TGTGCCAGCAGCAGATTTCGGGGTACTTCGACTGAAGCTTTCTTT. This codes for CASSRFRGTSTEAFF.

V usage is TRBV24-1 and J usage is TRBJ1-2; D is uncertain. V shed 2 bases and J shed 7 bases, with 16 bases lying between them. Germline V gives CDR1 KGHDR, CDR2 SFDVKD. This CDR3 contains 15 residues. CDR3 DNA: TGTGCCACCAGTGATTCATCTAGAGGAAGATCTGGCTACACCTTC. Protein sequence: CATSDSSRGRSGYTF.

V and J are TRBV28 and TRBJ2-1; no clear D. This CDR3 spans 10 amino acids. Germline lookup yields CDR1 MDHEN and CDR2 SYDVKM. With 10 bases removed from V and 0 bases from J, the gap between germline ends came to 1 base. CDR3 coding DNA: TGTGCCACCTCCTACAATGAGCAGTTCTTC. Amino acids: CATSYNEQFF.

In this sample, this clonotype turned up a few times. V usage is TRBV7-2 and J usage is TRBJ2-3; 10 bases agree with TRBD2. The CDR3 has 18 residues. The V gene end was trimmed by 1 base and the J gene end by 5 bases; junction bases not matched to a gene: 12. Germline V lookup: CDR1 SGHTA, CDR2 FQGNSA. CDR3 sequence: CASSLVAWSGGVKDTQYF. The CDR3 bases are TGTGCCAGCAGCTTAGTCGCGTGGAGCGGGGGGGTAAAAGATACGCAGTATTTT.

This clonotype has more than one count but fewer than ten. The chain carries TRBV27 and TRBJ2-3, with 8 bases fitting TRBD2. The germline V gene encodes CDR1 MNHEY and CDR2 SMNVEV (reference sequence). V lost 0 bases, J lost 2 bases, and 4 bases stayed unmatched. The CDR3 sequence is 16 residues long. The CDR3 sequence is CASSLSLAGHTDTQYF. For the CDR3, the DNA is TGTGCCAGCAGTTTATCCTTAGCGGGGCACACAGATACGCAGTATTTT.

Only a few counts were recorded for this clonotype. V usage is TRBV12-3 or TRBV12-4 and J usage is TRBJ2-2, with 9 bases fitting TRBD1. V shed 10 bases, J shed 6 bases, and the junction held 15 bases outside the gene matches. CDR3 length equals 16 residues. CDR3 amino acids: CATARDRDGSAGELFF. CDR3 DNA sequence: TGTGCCACCGCCAGGGACAGGGACGGTTCGGCCGGGGAGCTGTTTTTT.